The clone carrying this TCR beta chain has just a few counts. Its antigen is not identified. The data stem from a study of CD8 T cells in ankylosing spondylitis. Whole-study findings and limits: Researchers report that disease-linked clones proved CD8+ and relatively rare in peripheral blood. Significant enrichment of disease-linked clones was reportedly seen in matched ankylosing spondylitis synovial fluid. For ankylosing spondylitis blood, a TCR beta motif of about eight highly homologous variants appeared characteristic.

It was by quantitative 5'-RACE with molecular barcodes that TCR beta libraries were made. TCRdb called the 5' RACE reads again in MiXCR, with one record for every CDR3 protein. Among 100,000 or so distinct CDR3 sequences, around 8.5% were seen once, and the ten largest hold approximately 30%. Per the germline V gene, CDR1 is SGHTA and CDR2 is FQGNSA. This CDR3 comprises 17 residues. Between the trimmed V and J ends, which lost 0 bases and 0 bases, there was a span of 12 bases. The chain links TRBV7-2 to TRBJ2-1; D gene ambiguous. This TCR came from a male donor with ankylosing spondylitis. The sequenced sample was blood, either unsorted or a sorted T cell fraction (not recorded which). CDR3 residues: CASSLAVQARSYNEQFF. The CDR3 bases are TGTGCCAGCAGCTTAGCGGTTCAGGCCCGCTCCTACAATGAGCAGTTCTTC.